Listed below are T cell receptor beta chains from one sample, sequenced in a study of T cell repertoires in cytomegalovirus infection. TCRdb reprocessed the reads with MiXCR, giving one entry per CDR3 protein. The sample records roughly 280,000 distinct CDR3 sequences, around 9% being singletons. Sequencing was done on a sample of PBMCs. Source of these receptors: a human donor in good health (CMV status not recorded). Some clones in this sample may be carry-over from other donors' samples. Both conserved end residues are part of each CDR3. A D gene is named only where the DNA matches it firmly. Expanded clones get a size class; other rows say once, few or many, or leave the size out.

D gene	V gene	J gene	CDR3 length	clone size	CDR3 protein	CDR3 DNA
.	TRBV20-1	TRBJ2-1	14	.	CSARTGTPYNEQFF	TGCAGTGCTAGAACAGGGACCCCCTACAATGAGCAGTTCTTC
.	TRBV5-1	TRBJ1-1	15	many	CASSLDAGAGTEAFF	TGCGCCAGCAGCTTGGATGCGGGGGCAGGTACTGAAGCTTTCTTT
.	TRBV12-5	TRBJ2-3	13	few	CASGWDLTDTQYF	TGTGCTAGTGGTTGGGACCTCACAGATACGCAGTATTTT
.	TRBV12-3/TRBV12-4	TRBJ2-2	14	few	CASRPSLTTGELFF	TGTGCCAGCAGGCCATCCCTAACAACCGGGGAGCTGTTTTTT
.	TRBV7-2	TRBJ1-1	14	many	CASRNRVGDTEAFF	TGTGCCAGCAGAAACAGGGTTGGGGACACTGAAGCTTTCTTT
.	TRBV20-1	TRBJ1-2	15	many	CSAAEPGGQSYGYTF	TGCAGTGCCGCGGAGCCGGGGGGACAAAGCTATGGCTACACCTTC
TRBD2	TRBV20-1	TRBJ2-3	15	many	CSATPPSGGLDTQYF	TGCAGTGCCACACCCCCCAGCGGGGGCCTGGATACGCAGTATTTT
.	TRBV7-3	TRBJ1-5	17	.	CASSLRGRGDIHQPQHF	TGTGCCAGCAGCTTAAGAGGGAGGGGTGATATCCATCAGCCCCAGCATTTT
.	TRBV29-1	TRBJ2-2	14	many	CSVGAGPNTGELFF	TGCAGCGTTGGAGCAGGTCCGAACACCGGGGAGCTGTTTTTT
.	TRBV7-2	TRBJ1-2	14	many	CASSPPGAQYGYTF	TGTGCCAGCAGCCCCCCGGGGGCGCAGTATGGCTACACCTTC
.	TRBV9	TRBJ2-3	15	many	CASSVLQIPADTQYF	TGTGCCAGCAGCGTTCTACAGATCCCCGCGGATACGCAGTATTTT